This T cell receptor beta chain was profiled in a study of cytomegalovirus exposure and HLA in healthy donors. The study ran its PCR with 60 Vbeta and 13 Jbeta primers. Produced via immunoSEQ multiplex PCR; TCRdb's table is partial and in-frame only. Of some 160,000 clones in the sample, approximately 9% were seen once. Germline V gives CDR1 MNHNS, CDR2 SASEGT. The CDR3 is made up of 13 amino acids. V lost 1 base, J lost 7 bases, and 10 bases lay in between. This clonotype originated in a male donor in good health and CMV-seronegative. The chain joins TRBV6-1 to TRBJ1-1, with no clear D. The sample taken for sequencing was PBMCs. The CDR3 spells CASSEVRHVEAFF. The CDR3, as DNA: TGTGCCAGCAGTGAAGTGCGGCACGTTGAAGCTTTCTTT.